This T cell receptor beta chain was sequenced during a study of CD8 T cells in Susac syndrome. This CDR3 spans 13 amino acids. The germline V and J ends were trimmed by 5 bases and 4 bases, with 13 bases remaining between them. Germline V gene lookup returns CDR1 SGHTS and CDR2 YDEGEE. RNA, at about 0.45 to 1 ug, was reverse transcribed with random hexamers. Multiplex PCR with immunoSEQ amplified the TCR beta CDR3 across 54 Vbeta and 13 Jbeta. TCRdb used MiXCR to reprocess the immunoSEQ multiplex PCR reads, holding one entry per CDR3 protein. The sample consists of a few hundred thousand distinct CDR3 sequences, 65% to 90% of them appearing once.

This receptor was taken from a human donor with multiple sclerosis. Sequencing used CD8+ T cells from PBMCs. The V and J genes are TRBV5-8 and TRBJ2-7; D may be TRBD1 (6 bases). CDR3 bases: TGTGCCAGCAGACAAACAGGGTGGTACGAGCAGTACTTC. Protein sequence: CASRQTGWYEQYF. Based on the CDR3 plus reference TRBV5-8 and TRBJ2-7, the full variable domain is EAGVTQSPTHLIKTRGQQATLRCSPISGHTSVYWYQQALGLGLQFLLWYDEGEERNRGNFPPRFSGRQFPNYSSELNVNALELEDSALYLCASRQTGWYEQYFGPGTRLTVT.